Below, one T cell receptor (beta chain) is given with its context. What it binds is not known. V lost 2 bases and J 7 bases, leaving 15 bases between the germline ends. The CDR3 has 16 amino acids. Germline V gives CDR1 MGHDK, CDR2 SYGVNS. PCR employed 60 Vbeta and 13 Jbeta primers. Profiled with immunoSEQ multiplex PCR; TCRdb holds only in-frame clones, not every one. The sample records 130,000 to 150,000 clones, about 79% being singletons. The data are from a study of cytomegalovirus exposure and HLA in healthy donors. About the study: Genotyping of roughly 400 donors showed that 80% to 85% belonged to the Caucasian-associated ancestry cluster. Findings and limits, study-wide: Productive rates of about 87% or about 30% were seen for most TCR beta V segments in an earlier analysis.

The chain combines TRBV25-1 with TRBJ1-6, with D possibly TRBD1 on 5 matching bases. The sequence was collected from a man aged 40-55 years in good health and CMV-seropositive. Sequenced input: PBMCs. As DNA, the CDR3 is TGTGCCAGCAGTGAAAGCGGGGCGAGTATGAATTCACCCCTCCACTTT. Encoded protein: CASSESGASMNSPLHF.